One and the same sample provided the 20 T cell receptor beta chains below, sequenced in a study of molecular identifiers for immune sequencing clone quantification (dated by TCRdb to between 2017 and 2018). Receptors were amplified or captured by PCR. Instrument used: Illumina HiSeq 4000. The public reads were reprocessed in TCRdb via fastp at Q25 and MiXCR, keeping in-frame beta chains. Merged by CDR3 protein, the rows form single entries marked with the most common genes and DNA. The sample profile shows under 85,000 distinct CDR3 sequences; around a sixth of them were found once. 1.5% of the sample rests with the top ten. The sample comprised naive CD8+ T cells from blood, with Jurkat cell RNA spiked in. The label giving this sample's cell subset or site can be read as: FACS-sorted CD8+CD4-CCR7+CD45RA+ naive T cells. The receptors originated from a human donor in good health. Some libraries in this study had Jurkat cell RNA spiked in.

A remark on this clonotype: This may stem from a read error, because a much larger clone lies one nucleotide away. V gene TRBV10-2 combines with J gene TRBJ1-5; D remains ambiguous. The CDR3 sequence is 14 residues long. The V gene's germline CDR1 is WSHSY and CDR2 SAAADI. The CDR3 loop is CASGDQEKHQPQHF. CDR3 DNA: TGCGCCAGCGGTGATCAAGAAAAACATCAGCCCCAGCATTTT.

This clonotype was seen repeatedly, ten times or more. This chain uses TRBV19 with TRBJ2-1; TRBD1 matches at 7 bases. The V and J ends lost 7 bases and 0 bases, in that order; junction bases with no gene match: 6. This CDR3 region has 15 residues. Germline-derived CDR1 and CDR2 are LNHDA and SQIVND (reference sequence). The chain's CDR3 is CASTRDRSSYNEQFF. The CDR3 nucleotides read TGTGCCAGTACCCGGGACAGAAGCTCCTACAATGAGCAGTTCTTC.

The CDR3 sequence: CASSLAYGRTGFDEQFF. The DNA of the CDR3 is TGTGCCAGCAGCTTAGCGTATGGGAGAACGGGATTCGATGAGCAGTTCTTC. The genes are TRBV7-6 and TRBJ2-1, with D possibly being TRBD2 (5 bases). V was cut by 0 bases and J by 8 bases, with 20 bases left in between. The CDR3 totals 17 residues. Germline lookup yields CDR1 SGHVS and CDR2 FNYEAQ.

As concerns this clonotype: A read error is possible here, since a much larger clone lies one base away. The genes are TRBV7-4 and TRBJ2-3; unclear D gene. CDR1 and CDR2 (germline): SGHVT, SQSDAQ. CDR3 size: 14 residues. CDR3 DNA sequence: TGTGCCAGCAGCAATACCTACCACCCTGATACGCGGTATTTT. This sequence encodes CASSNTYHPDTRYF. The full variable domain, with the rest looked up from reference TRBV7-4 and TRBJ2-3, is GAGVSQSPRYKVAKRGRDVALRCDSISGHVTLYWYRQTLGQGSEVLTYSQSDAQRDKSGRPSGRFSAERPERSVSTLKIQRTEQGDSAVYLCASSNTYHPDTRYFGPGTRLTVL.

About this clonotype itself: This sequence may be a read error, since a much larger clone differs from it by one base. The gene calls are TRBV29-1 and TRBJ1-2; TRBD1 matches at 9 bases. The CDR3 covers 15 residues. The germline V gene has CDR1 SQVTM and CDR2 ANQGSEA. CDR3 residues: CCVDNRQGGTYGYTF. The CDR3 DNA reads TGCTGCGTGGATAATCGACAGGGGGGGACCTATGGCTACACCTTC.

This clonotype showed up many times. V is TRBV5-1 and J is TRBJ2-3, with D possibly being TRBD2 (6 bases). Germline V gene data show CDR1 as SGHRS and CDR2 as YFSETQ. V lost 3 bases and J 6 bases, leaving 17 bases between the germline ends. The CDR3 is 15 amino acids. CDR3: CASSSLARAPDTQYF. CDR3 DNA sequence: TGCGCCAGCAGCTCCCTAGCGCGGGCCCCGGATACGCAGTATTTT.

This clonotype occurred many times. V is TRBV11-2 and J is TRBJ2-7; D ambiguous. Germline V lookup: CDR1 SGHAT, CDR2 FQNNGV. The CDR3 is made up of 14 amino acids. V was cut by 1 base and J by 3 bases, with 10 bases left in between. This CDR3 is CASSLGSSSYEQYF. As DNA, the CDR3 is TGTGCCAGCAGCTTAGGCTCTTCTAGCTACGAGCAGTACTTC.

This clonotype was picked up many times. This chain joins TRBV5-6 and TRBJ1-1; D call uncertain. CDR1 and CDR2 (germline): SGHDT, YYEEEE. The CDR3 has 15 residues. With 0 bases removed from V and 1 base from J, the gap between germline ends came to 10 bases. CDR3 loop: CASSLAYQTNTEAFF. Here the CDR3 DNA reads TGTGCCAGCAGCTTGGCCTACCAAACGAACACTGAAGCTTTCTTT. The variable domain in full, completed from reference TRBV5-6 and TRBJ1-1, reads DAGVTQSPTHLIKTRGQQVTLRCSPKSGHDTVSWYQQALGQGPQFIFQYYEEEERQRGNFPDRFSGHQFPNYSSELNVNALLLGDSALYLCASSLAYQTNTEAFFGQGTRLTVV.

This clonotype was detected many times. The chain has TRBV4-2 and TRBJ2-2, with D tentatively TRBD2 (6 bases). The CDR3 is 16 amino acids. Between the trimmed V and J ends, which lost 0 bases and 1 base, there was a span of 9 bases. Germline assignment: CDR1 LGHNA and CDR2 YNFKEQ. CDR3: CASSQDSSVNTGELFF. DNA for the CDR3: TGTGCCAGCAGCCAAGATTCTAGCGTGAACACCGGGGAGCTGTTTTTT.

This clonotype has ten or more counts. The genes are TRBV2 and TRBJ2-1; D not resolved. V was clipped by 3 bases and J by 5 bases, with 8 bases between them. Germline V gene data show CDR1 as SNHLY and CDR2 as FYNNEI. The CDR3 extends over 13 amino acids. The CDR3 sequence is CASSEDEDNEQFF. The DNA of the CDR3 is TGTGCCAGCAGTGAGGACGAAGACAATGAGCAGTTCTTC. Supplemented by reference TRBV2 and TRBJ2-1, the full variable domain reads EPEVTQTPSHQVTQMGQEVILRCVPISNHLYFYWYRQILGQKVEFLVSFYNNEISEKSEIFDDQFSVERPDGSNFTLKIRSTKLEDSAMYFCASSEDEDNEQFFGPGTRLTVL.

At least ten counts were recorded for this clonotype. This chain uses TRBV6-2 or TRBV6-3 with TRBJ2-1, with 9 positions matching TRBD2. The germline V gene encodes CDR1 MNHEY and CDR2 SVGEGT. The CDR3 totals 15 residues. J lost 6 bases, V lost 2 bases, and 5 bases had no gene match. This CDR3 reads CASSYDGLASNEQFF. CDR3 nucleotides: TGTGCCAGCAGTTACGACGGACTAGCGAGCAATGAGCAGTTCTTC.

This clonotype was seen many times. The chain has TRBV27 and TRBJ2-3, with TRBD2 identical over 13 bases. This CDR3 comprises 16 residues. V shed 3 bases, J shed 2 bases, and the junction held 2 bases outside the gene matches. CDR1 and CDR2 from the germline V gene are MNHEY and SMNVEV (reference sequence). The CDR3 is CASSLGLAGLTDTQYF. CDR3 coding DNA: TGTGCCAGCAGTTTGGGACTAGCGGGACTCACAGATACGCAGTATTTT.

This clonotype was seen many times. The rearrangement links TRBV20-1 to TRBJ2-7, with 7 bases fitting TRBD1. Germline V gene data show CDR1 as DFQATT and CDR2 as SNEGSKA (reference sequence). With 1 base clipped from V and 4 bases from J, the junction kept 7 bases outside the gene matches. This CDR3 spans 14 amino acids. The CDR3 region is CSARGEGAVYEQYF. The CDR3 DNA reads TGCAGTGCTAGAGGAGAGGGGGCGGTTTACGAGCAGTACTTC.

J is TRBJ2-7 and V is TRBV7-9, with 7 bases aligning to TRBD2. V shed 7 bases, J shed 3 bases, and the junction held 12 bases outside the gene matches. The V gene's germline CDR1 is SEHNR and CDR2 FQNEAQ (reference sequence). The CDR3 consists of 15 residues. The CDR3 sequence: CASISGGSKFYEQYF. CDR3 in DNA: TGTGCCAGCATCTCGGGCGGGAGCAAGTTCTACGAGCAGTACTTC. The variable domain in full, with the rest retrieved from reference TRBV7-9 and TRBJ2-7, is DTGVSQNPRHKITKRGQNVTFRCDPISEHNRLYWYRQTLGQGPEFLTYFQNEAQLEKSRLLSDRFSAERPKGSFSTLEIQRTEQGDSAMYLCASISGGSKFYEQYFGPGTRLTVT.

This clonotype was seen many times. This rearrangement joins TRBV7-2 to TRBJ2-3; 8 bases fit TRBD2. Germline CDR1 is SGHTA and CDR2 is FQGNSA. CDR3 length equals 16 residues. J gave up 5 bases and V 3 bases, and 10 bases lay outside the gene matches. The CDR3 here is CASSFPISGRRDTQYF. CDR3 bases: TGTGCCAGCAGCTTCCCCATCAGCGGGAGACGAGATACGCAGTATTTT.

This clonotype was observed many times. As DNA, the CDR3 is TGTGCCAGCAGTTCCAGGACAGGACACACAGATACGCAGTATTTT. Its protein is CASSSRTGHTDTQYF. This chain links TRBV6-5 with TRBJ2-3; 7 bases are shared with TRBD1. The CDR3 totals 15 residues. Germline trimming cut 4 bases from V and 2 bases from J; bases unmatched to any gene: 6. Per the germline V gene, CDR1 is MNHEY and CDR2 is SVGAGI.

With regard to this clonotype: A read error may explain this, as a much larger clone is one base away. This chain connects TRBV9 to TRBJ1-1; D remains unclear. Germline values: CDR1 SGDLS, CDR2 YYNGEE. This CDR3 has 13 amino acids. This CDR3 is CAGSVEQFTEAFF. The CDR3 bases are TGTGCCGGCAGCGTAGAACAGTTCACTGAAGCTTTCTTT.

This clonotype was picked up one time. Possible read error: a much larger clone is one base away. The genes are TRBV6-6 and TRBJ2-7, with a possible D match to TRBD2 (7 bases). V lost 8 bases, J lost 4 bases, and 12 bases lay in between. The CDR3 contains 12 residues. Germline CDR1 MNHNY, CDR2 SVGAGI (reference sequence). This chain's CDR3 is CASGGDKYEQYF. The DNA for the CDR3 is TGTGCCAGCGGGGGGGACAAGTACGAGCAGTACTTC.

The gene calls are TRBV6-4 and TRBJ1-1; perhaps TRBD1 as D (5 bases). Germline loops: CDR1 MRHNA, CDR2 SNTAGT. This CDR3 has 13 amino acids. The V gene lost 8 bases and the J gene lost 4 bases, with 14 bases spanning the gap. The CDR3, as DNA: TGTGCCAGCTCACCAGCGGGGGGCACTGAAGCTTTCTTT. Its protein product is CASSPAGGTEAFF.

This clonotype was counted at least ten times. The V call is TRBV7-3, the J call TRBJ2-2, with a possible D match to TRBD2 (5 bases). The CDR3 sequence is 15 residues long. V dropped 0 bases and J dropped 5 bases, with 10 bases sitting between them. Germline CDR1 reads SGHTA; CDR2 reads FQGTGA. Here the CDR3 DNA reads TGTGCCAGCAGCTTAACCGGGAACCCTACCGGGGAGCTGTTTTTT. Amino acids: CASSLTGNPTGELFF.